The clone carrying this TCR beta chain was detected many times. Antigen: not known. The library came from three nested PCR rounds adapted from ARM-PCR protocols. MiXCR was run by TCRdb on the multiplex PCR reads, yielding one entry per CDR3 protein. Of around 40,000 distinct CDR3 sequences in the sample, roughly 60% were seen once. No cell sorting was done before RNA was extracted from the tissue. Distant lung tissue was collected more than 3 cm away from the tumor edge. This entry is derived from a study of tumor and adjacent non-tumor tissue in lung cancer. As for the study in general: The patients, roughly eleven men and 5 women, were roughly 30 to 80 with stage I to III disease. Samples averaged around 4 million productive TCRbeta reads each. Points from the study as a whole: TCR diversity was significantly greater in tumor than normal lung tissue. Top 100 clones took a larger repertoire share in normal lung.

The germline V gene encodes CDR1 MDHEN and CDR2 SYDVKM. V lost 5 bases and J lost 0, with 10 bases in between. This CDR3 is built from 14 residues. The sequence was collected from a man aged 45-65 years with non-small cell lung cancer. This chain uses TRBV28 with TRBJ1-2; weak D call: TRBD1 (6 bases). The sample comprised distant non-tumor lung tissue. CDR3 DNA sequence: TGTGCCAGCAGTACAGGGTTTCCTAACTATGGCTACACCTTC. Its translation is CASSTGFPNYGYTF.